Reported below is one TCR beta chain. Which antigen it targets is not known. Qualities for individual bases were not recorded, and no much larger clone is one base off. This entry belongs to a study of somatic mutations in cytotoxic T cells in rheumatoid arthritis (dated 2017 in TCRdb). For context, the study as a whole: A FACSAria II or Sony SH800 was used to flow-sort some V beta antibody-stained T-cell populations at nearly 100% purity, and TCRB sequencing was also done on sorted V beta1+ cells. A total of around 60 rheumatoid arthritis patients and some 18 healthy controls underwent TCRB deep sequencing. The median ages of the patient and control groups were essentially identical. Whether expanded CD8+ T-cell clones in untreated, newly diagnosed rheumatoid arthritis carry somatic mutations was the study question, and clonality was characterized with TCRB deep sequencing.

Healthy controls were 20 blood donors whose buffy coats were used, with a median age of approximately 58 years (range roughly 20-75) and 55% to 70% female. CD4+ and CD8+ cells were isolated by positive magnetic bead selection on an AutoMACS, and purity was checked by flow cytometry. Peripheral blood mononuclear cells were obtained using density gradient separation with Ficoll-Paque PLUS. Using Nucleospin Tissue or Tissue XS kits, DNA was extracted from CD4-enriched, CD8-enriched or PBMC samples, with quantification by a Qubit 2.0 fluorometer. TCRB CDR3 sequencing used the immunoSEQ assay on genomic DNA. The study's own analysis went as follows. Only productive TCRB rearrangements were included in the analyses. Defining a clone by its unique TCRB CDR3 sequence, the study calculated clonality as a productive clonality index derived from Shannon entropy. The template counts of each clone relative to the total templates per sample were used to calculate repertoire overlap between two samples. V-gene usage measured by flow cytometry correlated with TCRB sequencing V-gene usage, with a Spearman r of about 0.61. Drawn from immuneACCESS, this table holds only the in-frame rearrangements with V and J called that TCRdb kept. Clones are partly lost; checked studies trace under half to an unresolved V gene and leave the rest unexplained. That table furnishes V, J and clone size, whereas the DNA furnished D and trimming. Counted in this sample were about 20,000 clones; 85% to 90% of them appeared once. The top ten hold under 20% of the sample.

V is trimmed back by 4 bases and J by 3 bases, and the junction contains 7 bases that no gene match accounts for. From the cysteine up to the phenylalanine, the CDR3 has a length of 15 residues. The DNA shown is the 45-base CDR3, in frame from base 1. Via the germline V gene, CDR1 is SGHVS and CDR2 FQNEAQ. The paper as a whole reports these results and caveats: Rheumatoid arthritis patients and age-matched healthy controls did not significantly differ in CD8+ T-cell clonality. The slight TRBV07 underrepresentation in patients was not adjusted for multiple comparisons. The expanded CD8+ clones had unknown antigen targets, and not appearing in virus-specific databases did not rule out that they were virus-specific. The largest CD8+ clone made up more than 20% of CD8+ cells in about an eighth of the 65 patients, and blood and synovial fluid shared several identical CD8+ TCRB sequences. In patients, CD8+ clonality rose with age (Spearman r ~ 0.5), which was not the case in healthy controls.

The sequence was obtained from a woman aged 45-65 years in good health. The V and J segments used are TRBV7-8 and TRBJ2-3; 7 central nucleotides agree with TRBD2. The source material was CD8+ T cells sorted from blood. The CDR3 corresponds to CASSSSGTWTDTQYF. The sequenced DNA is TGTGCCAGCAGCTCGAGCGGGACTTGGACAGATACGCAGTATTTT.